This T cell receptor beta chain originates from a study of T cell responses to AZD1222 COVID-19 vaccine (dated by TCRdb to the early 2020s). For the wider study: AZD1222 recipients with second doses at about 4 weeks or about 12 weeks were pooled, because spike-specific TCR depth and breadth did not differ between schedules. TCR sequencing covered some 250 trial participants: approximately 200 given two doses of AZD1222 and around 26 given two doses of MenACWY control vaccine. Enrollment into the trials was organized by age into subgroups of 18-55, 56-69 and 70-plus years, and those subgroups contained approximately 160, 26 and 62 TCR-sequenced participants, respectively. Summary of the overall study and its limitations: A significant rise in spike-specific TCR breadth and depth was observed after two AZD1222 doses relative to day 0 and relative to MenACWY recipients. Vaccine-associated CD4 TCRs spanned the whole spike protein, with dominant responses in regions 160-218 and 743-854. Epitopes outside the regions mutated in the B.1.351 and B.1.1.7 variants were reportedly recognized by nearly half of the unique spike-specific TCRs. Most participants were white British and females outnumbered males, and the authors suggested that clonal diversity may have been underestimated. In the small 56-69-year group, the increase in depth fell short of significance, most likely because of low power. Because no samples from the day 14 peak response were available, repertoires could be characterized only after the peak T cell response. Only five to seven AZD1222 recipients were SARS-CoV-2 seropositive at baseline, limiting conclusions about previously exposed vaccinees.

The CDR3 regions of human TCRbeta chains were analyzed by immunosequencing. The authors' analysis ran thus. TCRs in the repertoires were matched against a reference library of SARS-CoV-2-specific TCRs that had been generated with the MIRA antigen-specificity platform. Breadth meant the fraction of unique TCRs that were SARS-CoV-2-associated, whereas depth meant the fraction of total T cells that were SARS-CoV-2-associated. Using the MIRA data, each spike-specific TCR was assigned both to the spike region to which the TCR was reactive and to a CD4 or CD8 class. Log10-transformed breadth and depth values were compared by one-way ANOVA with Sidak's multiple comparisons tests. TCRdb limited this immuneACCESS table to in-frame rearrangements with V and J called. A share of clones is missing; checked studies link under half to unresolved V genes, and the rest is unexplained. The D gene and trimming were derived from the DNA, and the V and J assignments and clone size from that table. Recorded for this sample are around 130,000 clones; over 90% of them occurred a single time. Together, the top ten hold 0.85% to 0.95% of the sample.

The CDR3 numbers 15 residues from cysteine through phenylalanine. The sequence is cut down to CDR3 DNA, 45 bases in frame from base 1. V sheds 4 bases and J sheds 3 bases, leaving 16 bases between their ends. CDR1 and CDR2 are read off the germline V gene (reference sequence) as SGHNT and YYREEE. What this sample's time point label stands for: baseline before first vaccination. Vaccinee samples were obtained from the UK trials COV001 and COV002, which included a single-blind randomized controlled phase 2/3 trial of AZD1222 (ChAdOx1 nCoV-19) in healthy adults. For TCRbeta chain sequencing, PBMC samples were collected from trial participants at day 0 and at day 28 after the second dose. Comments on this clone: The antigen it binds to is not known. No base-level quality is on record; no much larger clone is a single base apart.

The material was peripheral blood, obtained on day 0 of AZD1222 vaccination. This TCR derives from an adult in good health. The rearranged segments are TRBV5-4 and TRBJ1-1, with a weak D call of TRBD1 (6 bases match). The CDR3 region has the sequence CASSPQGGEDTEAFF. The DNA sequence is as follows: TGTGCCAGCAGCCCCCAAGGGGGGGAGGACACTGAAGCTTTCTTT.